These T cell receptor beta chains were read from a single sample in a study of T cell responses to AZD1222 COVID-19 vaccine. This table comes from immunoSEQ multiplex PCR, and its TCRdb copy is limited to in-frame clones, with some not included. Of roughly 100,000 clones listed, more than 85% are singletons. The sample here was peripheral blood, taken on day 0 of AZD1222 vaccination. These receptors came from an adult in good health. Both conserved end residues are part of each CDR3. The D gene is left open where the match is weak. Expanded clones are given a class, and other clones once, few, many or no size at all.

v_call: TRBV18; j_call: TRBJ1-2; d_call: -; clone_size: -; cdr3_aa: CASSPDSNYGYTF; cdr3_nt: TGTGCCAGCTCACCAGACAGTAACTATGGCTACACCTTC
v_call: TRBV6-1; j_call: TRBJ2-7; d_call: -; clone_size: -; cdr3_aa: CASSEAGREDEQYF; cdr3_nt: TGTGCCAGCAGTGAAGCTGGCAGGGAGGACGAGCAGTACTTC
v_call: TRBV27; j_call: TRBJ1-1; d_call: -; clone_size: -; cdr3_aa: CASSRRGNTEAFF; cdr3_nt: TGTGCCAGCAGTCGCAGGGGGAACACTGAAGCTTTCTTT
v_call: TRBV6-1; j_call: TRBJ1-5; d_call: -; clone_size: -; cdr3_aa: CASSDRENQPQHF; cdr3_nt: TGTGCCAGCAGTGACAGGGAAAATCAGCCCCAGCATTTT
v_call: TRBV11-3; j_call: TRBJ2-6; d_call: -; clone_size: -; cdr3_aa: CASSSSSGANVLTF; cdr3_nt: TGTGCCAGCAGCTCCTCTTCTGGGGCCAACGTCCTGACTTTC
v_call: TRBV25-1; j_call: TRBJ2-1; d_call: -; clone_size: -; cdr3_aa: CASTRSHNEQFF; cdr3_nt: TGTGCCAGCACTAGGTCCCACAATGAGCAGTTCTTC
v_call: TRBV19; j_call: TRBJ1-4; d_call: TRBD1; clone_size: -; cdr3_aa: CASRQDRGGTNEKLFF; cdr3_nt: TGTGCCAGTAGGCAAGACAGGGGTGGAACTAATGAAAAACTGTTTTTT
v_call: TRBV9; j_call: TRBJ2-7; d_call: -; clone_size: -; cdr3_aa: CASSASQGDEQYF; cdr3_nt: TGTGCCAGCAGCGCCTCCCAGGGCGACGAGCAGTACTTC
v_call: TRBV6-6; j_call: TRBJ1-1; d_call: -; clone_size: -; cdr3_aa: CASRGTGTSKNTEAFF; cdr3_nt: TGTGCCAGCAGAGGGACCGGGACATCTAAGAACACTGAAGCTTTCTTT
v_call: TRBV27; j_call: TRBJ2-3; d_call: -; clone_size: -; cdr3_aa: CASSLGREGTDTQYF; cdr3_nt: TGTGCCAGCAGCCTGGGACGAGAAGGCACAGATACGCAGTATTTT
v_call: TRBV6-2/TRBV6-3; j_call: TRBJ2-1; d_call: -; clone_size: once; cdr3_aa: CASSSPGTPNNEQFF; cdr3_nt: TGTGCCAGCAGTTCCCCCGGGACACCCAACAATGAGCAGTTCTTC
v_call: TRBV24-1; j_call: TRBJ1-2; d_call: TRBD1; clone_size: -; cdr3_aa: CATSGRDSNYGYTF; cdr3_nt: TGTGCCACCAGTGGAAGGGACAGTAACTATGGCTACACCTTC
v_call: TRBV20-1; j_call: TRBJ1-4; d_call: -; clone_size: -; cdr3_aa: CSASRISNEKLFF; cdr3_nt: TGCAGTGCTAGTCGGATCTCGAATGAAAAACTGTTTTTT
v_call: TRBV25-1; j_call: TRBJ2-3; d_call: TRBD1; clone_size: -; cdr3_aa: CASSTDRAPQTDTQYF; cdr3_nt: TGTGCCAGCAGTACCGACAGGGCCCCTCAAACAGATACGCAGTATTTT
v_call: TRBV5-1; j_call: TRBJ2-1; d_call: TRBD2; clone_size: -; cdr3_aa: CASSLAGVNNEQFF; cdr3_nt: TGCGCCAGCAGCTTAGCGGGGGTAAACAATGAGCAGTTCTTC
v_call: TRBV28; j_call: TRBJ2-1; d_call: TRBD2; clone_size: -; cdr3_aa: CASSSPASGRVSEQFF; cdr3_nt: TGTGCCAGCAGTTCCCCGGCTAGCGGGAGGGTAAGTGAGCAGTTCTTC
v_call: TRBV12-1; j_call: TRBJ1-1; d_call: -; clone_size: -; cdr3_aa: CASSSAWDRGFYMNTEAFF; cdr3_nt: TGTGCCAGCAGCTCTGCCTGGGACAGAGGATTTTATATGAACACTGAAGCTTTCTTT
v_call: TRBV15; j_call: TRBJ1-2; d_call: TRBD1; clone_size: -; cdr3_aa: CATSRGEVAGGRGYTF; cdr3_nt: TGTGCCACCAGCAGAGGGGAAGTGGCAGGGGGTCGTGGCTACACCTTC
v_call: TRBV19; j_call: TRBJ2-1; d_call: TRBD2; clone_size: -; cdr3_aa: CASSIGGVAGINEQFF; cdr3_nt: TGTGCCAGTAGTATCGGGGGGGTAGCGGGTATTAATGAGCAGTTCTTC
v_call: TRBV6-5; j_call: TRBJ2-7; d_call: TRBD2; clone_size: -; cdr3_aa: CASTDRTSGSAEQYF; cdr3_nt: TGTGCCAGCACCGATAGGACTAGCGGGAGCGCCGAGCAGTACTTC
v_call: TRBV7-2; j_call: TRBJ1-5; d_call: -; clone_size: -; cdr3_aa: CASSSSVGFNQPQHF; cdr3_nt: TGTGCCAGCAGCTCAAGCGTGGGGTTCAATCAGCCCCAGCATTTT
v_call: TRBV6-5; j_call: TRBJ2-7; d_call: TRBD1; clone_size: -; cdr3_aa: CASSYGAGGTYEQYF; cdr3_nt: TGTGCCAGCAGTTACGGGGCAGGGGGAACCTACGAGCAGTACTTC
v_call: TRBV19; j_call: TRBJ1-2; d_call: TRBD1; clone_size: -; cdr3_aa: CASSGRRDSYGYTF; cdr3_nt: TGTGCCAGTAGTGGCAGGAGGGACAGCTATGGCTACACCTTC
v_call: TRBV25-1; j_call: TRBJ2-7; d_call: -; clone_size: few; cdr3_aa: CASKGQGGAYEQYF; cdr3_nt: TGTGCCAGCAAGGGACAAGGAGGGGCCTACGAGCAGTACTTC
v_call: TRBV19; j_call: TRBJ2-7; d_call: -; clone_size: -; cdr3_aa: CASSTPVAPERRHLSEQYF; cdr3_nt: TGTGCCAGTAGTACTCCCGTTGCCCCAGAACGACGTCATCTTTCCGAGCAGTACTTC
v_call: TRBV7-6; j_call: TRBJ2-5; d_call: TRBD2; clone_size: -; cdr3_aa: CASSLVAGGRETQYF; cdr3_nt: TGTGCCAGCAGCTTAGTAGCGGGAGGGCGCGAGACCCAGTACTTC